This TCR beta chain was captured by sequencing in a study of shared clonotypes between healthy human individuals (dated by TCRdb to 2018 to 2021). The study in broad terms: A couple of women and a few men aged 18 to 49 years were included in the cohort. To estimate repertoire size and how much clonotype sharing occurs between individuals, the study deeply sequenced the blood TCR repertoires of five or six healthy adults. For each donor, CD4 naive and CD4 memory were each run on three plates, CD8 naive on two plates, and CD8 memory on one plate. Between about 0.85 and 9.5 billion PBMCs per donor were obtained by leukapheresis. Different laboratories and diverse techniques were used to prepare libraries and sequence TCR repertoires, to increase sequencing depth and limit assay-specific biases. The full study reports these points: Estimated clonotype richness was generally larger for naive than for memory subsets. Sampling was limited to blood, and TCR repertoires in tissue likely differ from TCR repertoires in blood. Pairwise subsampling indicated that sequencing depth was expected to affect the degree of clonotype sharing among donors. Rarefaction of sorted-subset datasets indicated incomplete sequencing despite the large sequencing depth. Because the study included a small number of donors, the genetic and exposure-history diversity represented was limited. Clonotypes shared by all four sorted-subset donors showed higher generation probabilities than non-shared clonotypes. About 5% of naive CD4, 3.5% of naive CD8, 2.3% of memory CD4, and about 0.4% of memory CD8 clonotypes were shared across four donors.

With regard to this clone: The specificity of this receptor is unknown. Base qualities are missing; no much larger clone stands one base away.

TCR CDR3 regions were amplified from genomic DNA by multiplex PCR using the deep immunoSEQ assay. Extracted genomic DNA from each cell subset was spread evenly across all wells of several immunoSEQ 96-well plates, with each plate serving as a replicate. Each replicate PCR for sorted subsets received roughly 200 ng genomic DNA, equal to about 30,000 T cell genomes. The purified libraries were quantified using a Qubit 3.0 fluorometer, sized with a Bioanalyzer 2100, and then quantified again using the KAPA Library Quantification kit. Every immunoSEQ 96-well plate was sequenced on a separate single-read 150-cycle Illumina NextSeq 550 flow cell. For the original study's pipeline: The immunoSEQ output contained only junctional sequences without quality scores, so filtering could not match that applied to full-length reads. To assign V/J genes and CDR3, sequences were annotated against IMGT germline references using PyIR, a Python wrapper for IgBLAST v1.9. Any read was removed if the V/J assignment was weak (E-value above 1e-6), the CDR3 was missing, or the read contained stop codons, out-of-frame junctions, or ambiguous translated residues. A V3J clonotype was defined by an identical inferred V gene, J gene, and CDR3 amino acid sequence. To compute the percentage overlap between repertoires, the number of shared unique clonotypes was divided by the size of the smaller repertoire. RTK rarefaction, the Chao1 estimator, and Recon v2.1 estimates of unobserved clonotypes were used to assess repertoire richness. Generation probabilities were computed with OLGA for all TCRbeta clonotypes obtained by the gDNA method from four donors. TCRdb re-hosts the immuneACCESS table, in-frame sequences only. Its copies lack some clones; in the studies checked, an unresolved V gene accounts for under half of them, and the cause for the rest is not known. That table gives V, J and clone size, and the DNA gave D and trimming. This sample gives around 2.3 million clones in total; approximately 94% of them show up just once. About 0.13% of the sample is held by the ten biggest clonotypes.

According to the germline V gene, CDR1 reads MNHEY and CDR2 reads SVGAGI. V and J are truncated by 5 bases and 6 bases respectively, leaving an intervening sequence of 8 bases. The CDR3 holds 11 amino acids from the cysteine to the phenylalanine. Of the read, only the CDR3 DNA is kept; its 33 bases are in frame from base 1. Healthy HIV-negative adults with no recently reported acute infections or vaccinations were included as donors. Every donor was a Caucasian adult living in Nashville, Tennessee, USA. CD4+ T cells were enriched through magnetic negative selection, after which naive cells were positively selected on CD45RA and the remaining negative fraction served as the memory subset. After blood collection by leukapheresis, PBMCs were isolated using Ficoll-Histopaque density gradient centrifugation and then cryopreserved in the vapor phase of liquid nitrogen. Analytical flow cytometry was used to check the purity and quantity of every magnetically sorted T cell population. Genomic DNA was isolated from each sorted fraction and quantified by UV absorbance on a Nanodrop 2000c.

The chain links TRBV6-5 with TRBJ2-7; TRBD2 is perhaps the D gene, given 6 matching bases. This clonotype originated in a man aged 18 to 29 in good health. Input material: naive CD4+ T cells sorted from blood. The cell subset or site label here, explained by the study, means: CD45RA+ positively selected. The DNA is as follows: TGTGCCAGCAGTGCCGGGAGCGAGCAGTACTTC. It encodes CASSAGSEQYF.